The 31 T cell receptor beta chains below come from one sample, sequenced in a study of cytotoxic CD8 clonotypes in ibrutinib-treated CLL. TCRdb's table, derived via immunoSEQ multiplex PCR, lists solely in-frame clones and lacks some. The sample consists of 76,000 or so clones, less than 90% of them appearing once. The sequenced sample was PBMCs, obtained after 24 months of ibrutinib treatment. These receptors originate from a human donor with chronic lymphocytic leukemia.

The chain couples TRBV7-6 to TRBJ1-1; 8 bases map to TRBD1. The CDR3 is 15 residues long. V was pared by 5 bases and J by 1 base, with 6 bases of the junction left unmatched. Per the germline V gene, CDR1 is SGHVS and CDR2 is FNYEAQ. CDR3 sequence: CASSPVTGGNTEAFF. In nucleotides, the CDR3 is TGTGCCAGCAGCCCAGTCACAGGGGGGAACACTGAAGCTTTCTTT.

The chain recombines TRBV6-6 with TRBJ1-3; the D is unclear. This CDR3 contains 12 residues. In germline, CDR1 is MNHNY, CDR2 SVGAGI (reference sequence). V lost 6 bases and J lost 4, with 7 bases in between. The CDR3 DNA follows: TGTGCCAGCAGCCCCACGGGAAACACCATATATTTT. It codes for CASSPTGNTIYF.

This chain uses TRBV5-5 with TRBJ2-5; 9 bases map to TRBD1. Germline values: CDR1 SGHKS, CDR2 YYEKEE (reference sequence). Trimming at V came to 3 bases and at J to 6 bases, leaving 3 bases not matched to a gene. There are 13 residues in the CDR3. The CDR3 sequence: CASSSGQGQTQYF. For the CDR3, the DNA is TGTGCCAGCAGCTCAGGACAGGGGCAGACCCAGTACTTC.

J is TRBJ2-5 and V is TRBV6-5; a possible D gene is TRBD2 (5 bases). This CDR3 has 14 residues. Trimming shortened V by 8 bases and J by 5 bases, and 18 bases separated the two germline ends. The germline gives CDR1 MNHEY, CDR2 SVGAGI. The CDR3 sequence: CASSSPFRGETQYF. CDR3 DNA: TGTGCCAGCTCTTCCCCTTTCAGAGGGGAGACCCAGTACTTC.

The J gene is TRBJ1-2, the V gene TRBV29-1, with TRBD1 identical over 10 bases. The CDR3 contains 15 residues. Germline assignment: CDR1 SQVTM and CDR2 ANQGSEA. V trimming: 4 bases; J trimming: 2 bases; junction bases outside the gene matches: 7. CDR3 nucleotide sequence: TGCAGCGTTGGAAGGGGACAGGGGCGGAACTATGGCTACACCTTC. This gives the protein CSVGRGQGRNYGYTF.

The genes are TRBV6-5 and TRBJ2-5, with 14 bases fitting TRBD2. After removal of 2 bases from V and 5 bases from J, the junction contained 4 bases not matched to a gene. This CDR3 has 16 residues. In germline, CDR1 is MNHEY, CDR2 SVGAGI. The CDR3 DNA follows: TGTGCCAGCAGTTACGGACTAGCGGGAGGTGTCGAGACCCAGTACTTC. Protein sequence: CASSYGLAGGVETQYF.

CDR3 amino acids: CASTPDRAYQPQHF. Written as DNA, the CDR3 is TGTGCCAGTACCCCCGACAGGGCCTATCAGCCCCAGCATTTT. This chain joins TRBV19 and TRBJ1-5, with 7 bases that match TRBD1. After removal of 7 bases from V and 5 bases from J, the junction contained 8 bases not matched to a gene. The germline gives CDR1 LNHDA, CDR2 SQIVND (reference sequence). CDR3 length: 14 residues.

This clone was found once. The genes are TRBV7-2 and TRBJ2-2; D is undetermined. Trimming removed 5 bases from V and 5 bases from J, with 6 bases in between. CDR3 size: 12 residues. Germline-derived CDR1 and CDR2 are SGHTA and FQGNSA. The CDR3 region is CASSPATGELFF. The DNA for the CDR3 is TGTGCCAGCAGCCCGGCAACCGGGGAGCTGTTTTTT. Together with reference TRBV7-2 and TRBJ2-2, the CDR3 gives the full variable domain: GAGVSQSPSNKVTEKGKDVELRCDPISGHTALYWYRQSLGQGLEFLIYFQGNSAPDKSGLPSDRFSAERTGGSVSTLTIQRTQQEDSAVYLCASSPATGELFFGEGSRLTVL.

The chain joins TRBV6-1 to TRBJ1-5; no clear D gene. CDR3 length: 12 amino acids. Germline V gives CDR1 MNHNS, CDR2 SASEGT. V gave up 5 bases and J gave up 4 bases, with 6 bases separating them. Here the CDR3 reads CASSISNQPQHF. The CDR3 nucleotides read TGTGCCAGCAGTATCTCTAATCAGCCCCAGCATTTT.

The chain links TRBV6-6 to TRBJ2-5; the match to TRBD1 covers 9 bases. With V trimmed by 7 bases and J by 4 bases, 7 bases remained unmatched. Germline V CDR1 and CDR2: MNHNY, SVGAGI (reference sequence). The CDR3 is 14 residues long. CDR3 loop: CASTRTGEGETQYF. CDR3 in DNA: TGTGCCAGCACGAGGACAGGGGAGGGAGAGACCCAGTACTTC.

This clone has just one count. V and J are TRBV7-2 and TRBJ2-7; D remains ambiguous. The germline V gene encodes CDR1 SGHTA and CDR2 FQGNSA. The CDR3 length is 14 residues. V was clipped by 1 base and J by 0 bases, with 7 bases between them. CDR3 nucleotide sequence: TGTGCCAGCAGCTTAGTACGGTACTCCTACGAGCAGTACTTC. It specifies CASSLVRYSYEQYF.

This clone turned up a few times. V is TRBV7-9 and J is TRBJ1-1; no clear D. Deletions cut 6 bases from V and 3 bases from J, with 11 bases between. The germline V gene has CDR1 SEHNR and CDR2 FQNEAQ (reference sequence). The CDR3 spans 13 residues. CDR3 sequence (DNA): TGTGCCAGCAGTGATTTTGGACACACTGAAGCTTTCTTT. Its translation: CASSDFGHTEAFF.

The V and J genes are TRBV2 and TRBJ1-1; maybe TRBD1 (6 bases). Between the trimmed V and J ends, which lost 6 bases and 7 bases, there was a span of 15 bases. The CDR3 length is 13 residues. The germline gives CDR1 SNHLY, CDR2 FYNNEI. The CDR3 loop is CASSPQGAGEAFF. CDR3 nucleotides: TGTGCCAGCAGCCCACAGGGTGCTGGTGAAGCTTTCTTT.

The chain uses TRBV19 and TRBJ2-6, with D perhaps being TRBD1 or TRBD2 (5 bases each). V lost 6 bases, J lost 0 bases, and 12 bases lay in between. The CDR3 is 16 amino acids. Germline V gives CDR1 LNHDA, CDR2 SQIVND (reference sequence). The CDR3 is CASSPWGTSGANVLTF. CDR3 sequence (DNA): TGTGCCAGTAGCCCCTGGGGGACCTCTGGGGCCAACGTCCTGACTTTC.

The DNA of the CDR3 is TGTGCCAGCAGGCAAACCAGGGGAGCTGGGGCCAACGTCCTGACTTTC. Its protein product is CASRQTRGAGANVLTF. The chain links TRBV14 to TRBJ2-6; D may be TRBD1 (6 bases). The germline gives CDR1 SGHDN, CDR2 FVKESK. The CDR3 sequence is 16 residues long. The V and J ends lost 6 bases and 2 bases respectively, with 14 bases between them.

The V gene is TRBV2, the J gene TRBJ2-2; 9 bases match TRBD1. CDR1 is SNHLY, CDR2 FYNNEI, per germline. J gave up 7 bases and V 7 bases, and 10 bases lay outside the gene matches. The CDR3 runs 15 residues. CDR3 bases: TGTGCCAGCACCGGAACAGGGGGCGCGGGCGGGGAGCTGTTTTTT. Translating gives CASTGTGGAGGELFF.

This clone was picked up one time. The chain is built from TRBV2 and TRBJ2-5, with no clear D. CDR3 length: 13 amino acids. V was shortened by 4 bases and J by 4 bases, with 10 bases between the two germline ends. The V gene's germline CDR1 is SNHLY and CDR2 FYNNEI. CDR3 nucleotide sequence: TGTGCCAGCAGTGTAGAAGGGTCAGAGACCCAGTACTTC. This sequence encodes CASSVEGSETQYF. The whole variable domain, remainder taken from reference TRBV2 and TRBJ2-5, is EPEVTQTPSHQVTQMGQEVILRCVPISNHLYFYWYRQILGQKVEFLVSFYNNEISEKSEIFDDQFSVERPDGSNFTLKIRSTKLEDSAMYFCASSVEGSETQYFGPGTRLLVL.

V gene TRBV5-1 combines with J gene TRBJ2-3, with D possibly being TRBD1 (5 bases). V gave up 4 bases and J gave up 6 bases, with 9 bases separating them. Germline-derived CDR1 and CDR2 are SGHRS and YFSETQ. This CDR3 region has 12 residues. CDR3 sequence (DNA): TGCGCCAGCAGCCTCAACAGGGATACGCAGTATTTT. Encoded protein: CASSLNRDTQYF. The entire variable domain, with the rest obtained from reference TRBV5-1 and TRBJ2-3, is as follows: KAGVTQTPRYLIKTRGQQVTLSCSPISGHRSVSWYQQTPGQGLQFLFEYFSETQRNKGNFPGRFSGRQFSNSRSEMNVSTLELGDSALYLCASSLNRDTQYFGPGTRLTVL.

The rearrangement joins TRBV7-8 to TRBJ2-7; D may be TRBD1 (6 bases). V was clipped by 5 bases and J by 2 bases, with 10 bases between them. The CDR3 runs to 13 residues. Per germline, CDR1 SGHVS and CDR2 FQNEAQ. This CDR3 reads CASSVGQTYEQYF. CDR3 in DNA: TGTGCCAGCAGCGTTGGACAGACCTACGAGCAGTACTTC. The entire variable domain, with the rest obtained from reference TRBV7-8 and TRBJ2-7, is as follows: GAGVSQSPRYKVAKRGQDVALRCDPISGHVSLFWYQQALGQGPEFLTYFQNEAQLDKSGLPSDRFFAERPEGSVSTLKIQRTQQEDSAVYLCASSVGQTYEQYFGPGTRLTVT.

The rearrangement links TRBV7-9 to TRBJ2-7, with D possibly called TRBD1 or TRBD2 (6 bases each). Trimming left V 6 bases short and J 3 bases short, with 21 bases between. Per germline, CDR1 SEHNR and CDR2 FQNEAQ (reference sequence). The length of the CDR3 is 16 residues. The CDR3 DNA is TGTGCCAGCAGTCTCACTCGGAGGGGGGAAGGCTACGAGCAGTACTTC. Protein: CASSLTRRGEGYEQYF.

The CDR3 here is CASSEQDPFSGNTIYF. The CDR3 nucleotides are TGTGCCAGCAGTGAACAGGATCCATTCTCTGGAAACACCATATATTTT. V is TRBV6-1 and J is TRBJ1-3; D is ambiguous. Germline V CDR1 and CDR2: MNHNS, SASEGT. Trimming removed 2 bases from V and 0 bases from J, with 11 bases in between. This CDR3 is 16 amino acids long.

The chain recombines TRBV5-1 with TRBJ1-1, with D hard to call. The V end lost 1 base, the J end lost 0 bases, and 4 bases lay between the germline ends. CDR1 and CDR2 from the germline V gene are SGHRS and YFSETQ. The CDR3 covers 13 residues. DNA of the CDR3: TGCGCCAGCAGCTTGCCCATGAACACTGAAGCTTTCTTT. It is translated as CASSLPMNTEAFF.

The gene calls are TRBV28 and TRBJ2-2; a weak D match, TRBD2 (6 bases). V was shortened by 6 bases and J by 2 bases, with 13 bases between the two germline ends. This CDR3 has 15 amino acids. Germline CDR1 MDHEN, CDR2 SYDVKM. The CDR3, as DNA: TGTGCCAGCAGCAAATCTAGCGAAAACACCGGGGAGCTGTTTTTT. Its translation is CASSKSSENTGELFF. Supplemented by reference TRBV28 and TRBJ2-2, the full variable domain reads DVKVTQSSRYLVKRTGEKVFLECVQDMDHENMFWYRQDPGLGLRLIYFSYDVKMKEKGDIPEGYSVSREKKERFSLILESASTNQTSMYLCASSKSSENTGELFFGEGSRLTVL.

This chain links TRBV5-5 with TRBJ2-7; D is perhaps TRBD1 (5 bases). This CDR3 has 16 amino acids. The V gene lost 0 bases and the J gene lost 2 bases, with 15 bases spanning the gap. Germline V gene data show CDR1 as SGHKS and CDR2 as YYEKEE (reference sequence). Here the CDR3 reads CASSLAKGAHTYEQYF. The CDR3 DNA reads as TGTGCCAGCAGCTTGGCGAAAGGGGCCCACACCTACGAGCAGTACTTC.

This clone was counted a single time. This sequence joins TRBV5-6 and TRBJ2-1; 8 nucleotides align to TRBD1. V trimming: 3 bases; J trimming: 14 bases; junction bases outside the gene matches: 19. Germline V gene data show CDR1 as SGHDT and CDR2 as YYEEEE. The CDR3 is 16 residues long. CDR3 nucleotide sequence: TGTGCCAGCAGCTATCCGAACTCCGGGACAGGCCTCGGGGAGTTCTTC. Its protein is CASSYPNSGTGLGEFF.

This clone was recorded a few times. The chain employs TRBV19 and TRBJ1-3, with D maybe TRBD1 (5 bases). The CDR3 is 16 amino acids. Germline CDR1 is LNHDA and CDR2 is SQIVND (reference sequence). Trimming stripped 2 bases from V and 4 bases from J, with 15 bases between. The chain's CDR3 is CASSILSGAQGNTIYF. The CDR3 DNA sequence: TGTGCCAGTAGTATACTCTCTGGGGCGCAGGGAAACACCATATATTTT. The whole variable domain, filled in from reference TRBV19 and TRBJ1-3, reads DGGITQSPKYLFRKEGQNVTLSCEQNLNHDAMYWYRQDPGQGLRLIYYSQIVNDFQKGDIAEGYSVSREKKESFPLTVTSAQKNPTAFYLCASSILSGAQGNTIYFGEGSWLTVV.

This chain uses TRBV30 with TRBJ2-1, with D uncertain. Germline CDR1 GTSNPN, CDR2 SVGIG (reference sequence). The CDR3 runs to 15 residues. V gave up 1 base and J gave up 3 bases, with 13 bases separating them. The CDR3 is CAWSGLAPLYNEQFF. CDR3 coding DNA: TGTGCCTGGAGTGGTCTGGCCCCCCTCTACAATGAGCAGTTCTTC.

The chain uses TRBV9 and TRBJ1-4, with 8 nucleotides matching TRBD1. V lost 2 bases, J lost 8 bases, and 8 bases stayed unmatched. Germline V lookup: CDR1 SGDLS, CDR2 YYNGEE. The CDR3 length is 15 residues. CDR3 amino acids: CASSVVGTGEEKLFF. The CDR3, as DNA: TGTGCCAGCAGCGTTGTTGGGACAGGTGAAGAAAAACTGTTTTTT.

This sequence joins TRBV6-5 and TRBJ1-4, with TRBD1 matching over 7 bases. Looked up from germline, CDR1 is MNHEY and CDR2 is SVGAGI. CDR3 size: 14 residues. The V gene end was trimmed by 6 bases and the J gene end by 8 bases; junction bases not matched to a gene: 9. The CDR3 here is CASSLYRGGEKLFF. The CDR3 DNA reads as TGTGCCAGCAGCCTTTACAGGGGTGGAGAAAAACTGTTTTTT.

This clone was counted once. V usage is TRBV6-5 and J usage is TRBJ1-3; D remains unclear. CDR1 MNHEY and CDR2 SVGAGI come from the germline V gene. This CDR3 region has 14 residues. V lost 2 bases, J lost 1 base, and 6 bases lay in between. CDR3 protein: CASSYPRSGNTIYF. The CDR3 nucleotides read TGTGCCAGCAGTTACCCCAGATCTGGAAACACCATATATTTT.

The chain has TRBV5-4 and TRBJ2-7; D assignment may be TRBD1 or TRBD2 (5 bases each). CDR1 SGHNT and CDR2 YYREEE come from the germline V gene (reference sequence). The CDR3 contains 15 residues. V was trimmed by 2 bases and J by 6 bases, leaving 18 bases between them. The CDR3 loop reads CASSFLIRGRGEQYF. For the CDR3, the DNA is TGTGCCAGCAGCTTCCTAATTAGGGGTCGGGGCGAGCAGTACTTC.